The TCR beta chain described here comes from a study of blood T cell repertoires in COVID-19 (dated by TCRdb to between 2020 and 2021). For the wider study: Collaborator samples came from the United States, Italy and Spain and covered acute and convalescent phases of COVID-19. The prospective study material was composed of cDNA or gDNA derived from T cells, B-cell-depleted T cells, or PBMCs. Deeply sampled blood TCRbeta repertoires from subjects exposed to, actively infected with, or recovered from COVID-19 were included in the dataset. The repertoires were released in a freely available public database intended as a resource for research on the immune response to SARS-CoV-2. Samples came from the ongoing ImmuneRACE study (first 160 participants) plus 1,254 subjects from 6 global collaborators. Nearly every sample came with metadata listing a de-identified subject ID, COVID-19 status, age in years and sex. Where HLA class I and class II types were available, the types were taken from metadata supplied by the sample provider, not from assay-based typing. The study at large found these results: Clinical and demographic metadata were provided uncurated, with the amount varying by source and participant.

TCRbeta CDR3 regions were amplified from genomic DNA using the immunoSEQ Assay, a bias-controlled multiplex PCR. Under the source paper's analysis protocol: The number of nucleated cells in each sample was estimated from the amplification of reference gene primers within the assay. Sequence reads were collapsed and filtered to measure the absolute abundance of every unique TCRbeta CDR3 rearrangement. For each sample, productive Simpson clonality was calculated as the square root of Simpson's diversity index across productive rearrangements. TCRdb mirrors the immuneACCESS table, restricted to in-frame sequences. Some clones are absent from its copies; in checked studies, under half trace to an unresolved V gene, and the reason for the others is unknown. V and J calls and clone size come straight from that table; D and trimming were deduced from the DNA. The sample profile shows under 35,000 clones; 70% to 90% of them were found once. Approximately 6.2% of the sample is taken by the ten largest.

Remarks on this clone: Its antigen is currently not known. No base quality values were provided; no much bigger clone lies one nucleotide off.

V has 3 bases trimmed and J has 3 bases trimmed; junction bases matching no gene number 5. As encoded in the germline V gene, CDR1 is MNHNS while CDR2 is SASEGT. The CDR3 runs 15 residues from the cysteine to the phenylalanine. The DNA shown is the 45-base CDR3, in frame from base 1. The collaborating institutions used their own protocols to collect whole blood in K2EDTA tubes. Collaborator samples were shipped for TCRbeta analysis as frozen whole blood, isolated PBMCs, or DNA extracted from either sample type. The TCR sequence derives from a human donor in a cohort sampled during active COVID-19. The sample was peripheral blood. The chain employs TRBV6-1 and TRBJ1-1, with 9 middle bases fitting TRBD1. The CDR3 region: CASSDHRGRDTEAFF. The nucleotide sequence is TGTGCCAGCAGTGATCACAGGGGGCGCGACACTGAAGCTTTCTTT.